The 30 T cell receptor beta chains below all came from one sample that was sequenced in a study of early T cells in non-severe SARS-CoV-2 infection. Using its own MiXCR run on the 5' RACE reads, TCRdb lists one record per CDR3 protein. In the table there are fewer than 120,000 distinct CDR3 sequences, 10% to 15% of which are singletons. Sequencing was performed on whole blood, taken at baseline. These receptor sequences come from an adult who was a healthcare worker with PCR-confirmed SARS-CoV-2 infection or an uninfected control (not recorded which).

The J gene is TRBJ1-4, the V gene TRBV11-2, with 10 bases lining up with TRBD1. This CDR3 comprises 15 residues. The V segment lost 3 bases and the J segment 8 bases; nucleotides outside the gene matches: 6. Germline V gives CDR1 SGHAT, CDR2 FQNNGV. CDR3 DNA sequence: TGTGCCAGCAGCTTCACCGGGACAGGGGTGGAAAAACTGTTTTTT. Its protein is CASSFTGTGVEKLFF.

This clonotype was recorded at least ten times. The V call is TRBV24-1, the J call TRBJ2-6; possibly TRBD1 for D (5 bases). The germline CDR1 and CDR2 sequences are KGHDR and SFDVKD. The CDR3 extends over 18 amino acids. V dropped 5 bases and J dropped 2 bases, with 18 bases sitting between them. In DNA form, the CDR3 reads TGTGCCACCAGTGGTATGGGCAGGGCGTTCACTGGGGCCAACGTCCTGACTTTC. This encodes CATSGMGRAFTGANVLTF.

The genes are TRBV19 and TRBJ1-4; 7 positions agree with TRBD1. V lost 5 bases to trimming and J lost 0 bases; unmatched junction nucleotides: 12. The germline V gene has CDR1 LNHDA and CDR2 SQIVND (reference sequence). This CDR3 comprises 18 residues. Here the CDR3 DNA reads TGTGCCAGTAGTGCCGAGGGACAGCTATTTTCAACTAATGAAAAACTGTTTTTT. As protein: CASSAEGQLFSTNEKLFF.

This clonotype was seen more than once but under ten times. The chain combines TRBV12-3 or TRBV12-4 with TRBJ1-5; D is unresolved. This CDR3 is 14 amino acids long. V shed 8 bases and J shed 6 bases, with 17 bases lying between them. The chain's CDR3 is CASQPRRIGQPQHF. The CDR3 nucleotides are TGTGCCAGCCAACCGAGGAGGATCGGTCAGCCCCAGCATTTT.

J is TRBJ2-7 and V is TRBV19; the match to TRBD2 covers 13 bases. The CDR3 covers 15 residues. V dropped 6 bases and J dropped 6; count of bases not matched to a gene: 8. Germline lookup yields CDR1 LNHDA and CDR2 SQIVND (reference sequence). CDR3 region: CASRGWTSGRPEQYF. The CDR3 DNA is TGTGCCAGTAGGGGCTGGACTAGCGGGAGACCCGAGCAGTACTTC.

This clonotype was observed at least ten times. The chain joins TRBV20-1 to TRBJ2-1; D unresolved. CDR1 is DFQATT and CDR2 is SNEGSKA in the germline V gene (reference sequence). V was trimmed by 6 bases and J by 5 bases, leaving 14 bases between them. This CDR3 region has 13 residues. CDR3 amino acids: CSALANSHNEQFF. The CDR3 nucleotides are TGCAGTGCGCTCGCCAATTCCCACAATGAGCAGTTCTTC.

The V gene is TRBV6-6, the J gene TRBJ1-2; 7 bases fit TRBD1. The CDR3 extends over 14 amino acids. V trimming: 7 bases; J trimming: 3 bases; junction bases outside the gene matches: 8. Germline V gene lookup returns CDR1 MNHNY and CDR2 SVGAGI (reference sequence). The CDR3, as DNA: TGTGCCAGCACTAAACAGGGGACGTACTATGGCTACACCTTC. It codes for CASTKQGTYYGYTF.

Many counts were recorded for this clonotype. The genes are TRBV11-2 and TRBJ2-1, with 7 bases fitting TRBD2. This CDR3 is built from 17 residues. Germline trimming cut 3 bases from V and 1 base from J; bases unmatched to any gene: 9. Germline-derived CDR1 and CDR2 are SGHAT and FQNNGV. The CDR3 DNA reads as TGTGCCAGCAGCTTCTGGGGGAGGGGAGGGTCCTACAATGAGCAGTTCTTC. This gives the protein CASSFWGRGGSYNEQFF.

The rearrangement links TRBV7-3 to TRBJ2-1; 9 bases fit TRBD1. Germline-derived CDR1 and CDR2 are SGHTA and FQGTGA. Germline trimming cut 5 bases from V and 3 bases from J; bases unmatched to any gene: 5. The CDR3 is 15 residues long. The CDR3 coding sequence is TGTGCCAGCAGCCTCGACAGGGGGTACTACAATGAGCAGTTCTTC. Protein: CASSLDRGYYNEQFF.

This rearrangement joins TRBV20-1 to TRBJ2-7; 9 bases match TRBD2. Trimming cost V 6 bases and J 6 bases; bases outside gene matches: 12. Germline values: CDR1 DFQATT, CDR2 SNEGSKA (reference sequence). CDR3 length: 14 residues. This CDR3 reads CSAQPAGGHAEQYF. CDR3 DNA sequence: TGCAGTGCCCAGCCAGCGGGGGGCCACGCCGAGCAGTACTTC.

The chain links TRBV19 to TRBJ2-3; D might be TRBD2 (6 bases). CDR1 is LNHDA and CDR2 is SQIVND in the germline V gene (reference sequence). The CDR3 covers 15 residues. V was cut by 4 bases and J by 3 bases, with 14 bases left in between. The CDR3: CASSTRDSRTDTQYF. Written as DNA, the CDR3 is TGTGCCAGTAGTACCCGGGACTCGAGGACAGATACGCAGTATTTT.

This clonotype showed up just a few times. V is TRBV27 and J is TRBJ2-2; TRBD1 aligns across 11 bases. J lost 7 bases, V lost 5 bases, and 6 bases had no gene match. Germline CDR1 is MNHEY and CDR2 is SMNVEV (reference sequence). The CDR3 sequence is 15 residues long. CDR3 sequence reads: CASSPDRGLGGELFF. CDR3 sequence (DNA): TGTGCCAGCAGTCCGGACAGGGGGCTGGGCGGGGAGCTGTTTTTT.

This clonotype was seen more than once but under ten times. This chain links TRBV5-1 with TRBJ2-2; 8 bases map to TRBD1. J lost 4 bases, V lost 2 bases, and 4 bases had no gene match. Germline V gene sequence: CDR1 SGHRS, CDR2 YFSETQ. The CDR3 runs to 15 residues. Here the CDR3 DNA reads TGCGCCAGCAGCTTAACAGGGGGTCGCACCGGGGAGCTGTTTTTT. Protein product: CASSLTGGRTGELFF.

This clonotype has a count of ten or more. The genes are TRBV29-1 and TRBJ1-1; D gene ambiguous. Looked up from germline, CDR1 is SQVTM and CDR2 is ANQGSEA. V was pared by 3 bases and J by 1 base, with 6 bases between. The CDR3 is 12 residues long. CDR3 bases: TGCAGCGTTGAGGGTCCGAACACTGAAGCTTTCTTT. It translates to CSVEGPNTEAFF.

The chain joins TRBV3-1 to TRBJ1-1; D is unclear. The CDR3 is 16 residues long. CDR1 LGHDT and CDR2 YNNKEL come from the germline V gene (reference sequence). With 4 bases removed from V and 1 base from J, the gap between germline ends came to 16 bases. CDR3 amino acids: CASSLWAGQANTEAFF. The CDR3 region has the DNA TGTGCCAGCAGCCTCTGGGCGGGTCAGGCGAACACTGAAGCTTTCTTT.

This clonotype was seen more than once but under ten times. CDR3 in amino acids: CASSDRASGTEAFF. Here the CDR3 DNA reads TGTGCCAGCAGCGACAGGGCTAGTGGAACTGAAGCTTTCTTT. V is TRBV5-4 and J is TRBJ1-1, with TRBD1 matching over 7 bases. Looked up from germline, CDR1 is SGHNT and CDR2 is YYREEE (reference sequence). This CDR3 is 14 amino acids long. Germline trimming cut 4 bases from V and 5 bases from J; bases unmatched to any gene: 8. Drawing the rest from reference TRBV5-4 and TRBJ1-1, the complete variable domain is ETGVTQSPTHLIKTRGQQVTLRCSSQSGHNTVSWYQQALGQGPQFIFQYYREEENGRGNFPPRFSGLQFPNYSSELNVNALELDDSALYLCASSDRASGTEAFFGQGTRLTVV.

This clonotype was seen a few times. The CDR3 sequence: CASVWTPQSPTQYF. CDR3 sequence (DNA): TGTGCCAGCGTATGGACCCCTCAGTCCCCGACCCAGTACTTC. This chain joins TRBV6-1 and TRBJ2-5, with unresolved D. Germline V lookup: CDR1 MNHNS, CDR2 SASEGT. This CDR3 is built from 14 residues. V lost 8 bases and J lost 7, with 20 bases in between.

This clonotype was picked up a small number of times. CDR3 amino acids: CASSPDHDSYGYTF. CDR3 sequence (DNA): TGTGCCAGCAGTCCCGACCACGACAGCTATGGCTACACCTTC. The chain links TRBV12-3 or TRBV12-4 to TRBJ1-2; TRBD1 might be the D (5 bases). Trimming took 5 bases from V and 4 from J, leaving 14 bases between them. The CDR3 has 14 amino acids.

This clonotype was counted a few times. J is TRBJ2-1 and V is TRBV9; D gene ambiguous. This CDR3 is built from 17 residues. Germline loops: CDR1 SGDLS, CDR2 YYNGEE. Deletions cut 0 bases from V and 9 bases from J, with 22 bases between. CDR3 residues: CASSVVSDPGRFGEQFF. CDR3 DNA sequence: TGTGCCAGCAGCGTAGTATCAGACCCCGGACGGTTTGGTGAGCAGTTCTTC.

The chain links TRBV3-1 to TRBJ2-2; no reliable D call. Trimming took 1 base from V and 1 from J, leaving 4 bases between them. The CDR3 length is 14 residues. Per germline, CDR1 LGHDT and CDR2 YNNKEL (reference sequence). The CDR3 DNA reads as TGTGCCAGCAGCCAAGGGAGGAACACCGGGGAGCTGTTTTTT. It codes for CASSQGRNTGELFF.

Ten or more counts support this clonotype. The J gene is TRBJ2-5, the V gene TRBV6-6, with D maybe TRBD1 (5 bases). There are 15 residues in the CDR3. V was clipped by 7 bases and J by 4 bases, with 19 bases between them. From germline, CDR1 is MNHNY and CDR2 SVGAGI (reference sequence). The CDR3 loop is CASTPMGLDSETQYF. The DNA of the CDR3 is TGTGCCAGCACCCCAATGGGGCTTGATTCAGAGACCCAGTACTTC.

Here the CDR3 DNA reads TGTGCCAGCAGTCTAGGCCCCTTCTACGGGTACACTGAAGCTTTCTTT. Protein: CASSLGPFYGYTEAFF. This rearrangement joins TRBV6-5 to TRBJ1-1; D unresolved. Trimming removed 5 bases from V and 3 bases from J, with 19 bases in between. From germline, CDR1 is MNHEY and CDR2 SVGAGI. The CDR3 is 16 amino acids.

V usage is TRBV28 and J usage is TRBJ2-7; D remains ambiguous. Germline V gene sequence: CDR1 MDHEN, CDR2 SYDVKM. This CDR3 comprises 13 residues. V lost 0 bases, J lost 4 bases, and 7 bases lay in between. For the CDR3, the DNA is TGTGCCAGCAGTTTATGGAACATATACGAGCAGTACTTC. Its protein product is CASSLWNIYEQYF.

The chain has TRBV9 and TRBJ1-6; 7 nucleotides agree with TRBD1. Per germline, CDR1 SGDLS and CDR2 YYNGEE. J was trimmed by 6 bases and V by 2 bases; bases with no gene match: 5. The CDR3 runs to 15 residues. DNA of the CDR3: TGTGCCAGCAGCGTCCAGGGGGGATTTAATTCACCCCTCCACTTT. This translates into CASSVQGGFNSPLHF.

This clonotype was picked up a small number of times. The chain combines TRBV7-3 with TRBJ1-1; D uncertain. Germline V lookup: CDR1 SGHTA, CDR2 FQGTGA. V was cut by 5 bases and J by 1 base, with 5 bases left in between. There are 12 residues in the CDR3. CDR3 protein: CASSPPNTEAFF. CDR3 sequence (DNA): TGTGCCAGCAGCCCCCCGAACACTGAAGCTTTCTTT.

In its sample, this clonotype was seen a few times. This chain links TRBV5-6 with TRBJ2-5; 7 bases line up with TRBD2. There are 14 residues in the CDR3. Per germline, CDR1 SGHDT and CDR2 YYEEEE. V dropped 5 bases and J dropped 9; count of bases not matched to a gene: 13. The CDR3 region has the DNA TGTGCCAGCAGGAACCGGGGGGACCGTTGGGCCCAGTACTTC. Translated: CASRNRGDRWAQYF.

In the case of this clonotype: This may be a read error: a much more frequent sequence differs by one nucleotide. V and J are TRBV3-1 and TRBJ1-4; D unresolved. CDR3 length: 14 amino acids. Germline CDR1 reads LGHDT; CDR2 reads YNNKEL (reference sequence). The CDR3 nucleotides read TGTGCCACCAGCCCCCAAGGGCCCAGGGAAAAACTGTTTTTT. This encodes CATSPQGPREKLFF.

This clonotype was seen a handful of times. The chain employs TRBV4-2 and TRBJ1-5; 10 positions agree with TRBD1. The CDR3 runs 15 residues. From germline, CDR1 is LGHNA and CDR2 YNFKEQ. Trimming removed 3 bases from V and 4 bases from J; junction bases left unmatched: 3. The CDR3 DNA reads TGTGCCAGCAGCCACGGGACAGGGGTAAATCAGCCCCAGCATTTT. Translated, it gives CASSHGTGVNQPQHF.

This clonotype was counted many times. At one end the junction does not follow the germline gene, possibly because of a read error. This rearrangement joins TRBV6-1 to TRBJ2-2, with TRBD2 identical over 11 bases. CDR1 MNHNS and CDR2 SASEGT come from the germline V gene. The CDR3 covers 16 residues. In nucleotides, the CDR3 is TGTGCCAGCGGTGAGGGACTAGCGGCGAACACCGGGGAGCTGTTTTTT. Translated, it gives CASGEGLAANTGELFF.

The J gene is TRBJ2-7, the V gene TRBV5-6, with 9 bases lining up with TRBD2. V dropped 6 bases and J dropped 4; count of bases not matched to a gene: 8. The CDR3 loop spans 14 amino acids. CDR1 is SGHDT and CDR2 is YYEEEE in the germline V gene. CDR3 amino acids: CASILSGSRYEQYF. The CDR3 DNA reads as TGTGCCAGCATCCTTAGCGGGAGTCGGTACGAGCAGTACTTC.